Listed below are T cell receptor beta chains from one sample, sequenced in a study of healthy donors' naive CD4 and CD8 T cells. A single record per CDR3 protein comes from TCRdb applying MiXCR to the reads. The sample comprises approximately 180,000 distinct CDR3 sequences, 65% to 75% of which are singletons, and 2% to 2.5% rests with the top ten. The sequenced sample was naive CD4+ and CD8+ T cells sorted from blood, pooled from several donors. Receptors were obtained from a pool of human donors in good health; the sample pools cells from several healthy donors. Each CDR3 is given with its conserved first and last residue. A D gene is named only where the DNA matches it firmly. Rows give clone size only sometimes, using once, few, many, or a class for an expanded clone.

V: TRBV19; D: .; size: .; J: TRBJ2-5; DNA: TGTGCCAGTAGTATAAGCAGACGTCAAGAGACCCAGTACTTC; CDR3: CASSISRRQETQYF
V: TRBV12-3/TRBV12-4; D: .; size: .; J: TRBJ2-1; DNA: TGTGCCAGCAGTTCGTCGGGGATTCCCTACAATGAGCAGTTCTTC; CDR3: CASSSSGIPYNEQFF
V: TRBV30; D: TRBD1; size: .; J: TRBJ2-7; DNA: TGTGCCTGGACAGGACAGGGGCTGGGGGAGCAGTACTTC; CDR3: CAWTGQGLGEQYF
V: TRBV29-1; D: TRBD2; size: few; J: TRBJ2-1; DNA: TGCAGCGGACTAGCGGGAGTAATCGGCGATGAGCAGTTCTTC; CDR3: CSGLAGVIGDEQFF
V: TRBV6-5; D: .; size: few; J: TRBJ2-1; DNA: TGTGCCAGCAGTTACCTGTCGGGCCAGGGCGGGGATGAGCAGTTCTTC; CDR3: CASSYLSGQGGDEQFF
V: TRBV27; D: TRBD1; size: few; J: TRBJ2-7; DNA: TGTGCCAGCAGCGTTTCCGTGGACAGGGGGGTCTACGAGCAGTACTTC; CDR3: CASSVSVDRGVYEQYF
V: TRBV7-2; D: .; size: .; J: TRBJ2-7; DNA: TGTGCCAGCAGCCACGGGTCGACCTACGAGCAGTACTTC; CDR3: CASSHGSTYEQYF
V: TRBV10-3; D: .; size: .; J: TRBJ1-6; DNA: TGTGCCATCAGAATCAGGGATAGCTCACCCCTCCACTTT; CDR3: CAIRIRDSSPLHF
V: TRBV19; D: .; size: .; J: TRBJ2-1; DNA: TGTGCCAGTAGTATGTCGGACGGAAGCTCCTACAATGAGCAGTTCTTC; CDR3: CASSMSDGSSYNEQFF
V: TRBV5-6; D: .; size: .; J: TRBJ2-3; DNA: TGTGCCAGCAGCTTAATCTCGGTGACAGATACGCAGTATTTT; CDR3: CASSLISVTDTQYF
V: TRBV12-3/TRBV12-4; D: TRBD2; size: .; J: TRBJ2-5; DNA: TGTGCCAGCAGTTTCCGGGGGGTGGAGGAGACCCAGTACTTC; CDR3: CASSFRGVEETQYF
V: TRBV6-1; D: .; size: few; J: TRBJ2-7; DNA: TGTGCCAGCAGCAGGGTCTACGAGCAGTACTTC; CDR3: CASSRVYEQYF
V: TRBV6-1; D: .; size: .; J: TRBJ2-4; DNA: TGTGCCATCCGGAGCGAGGCCAAAAACATTCAGTACTTC; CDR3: CAIRSEAKNIQYF
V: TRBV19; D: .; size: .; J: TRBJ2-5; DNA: TGTGCCAGTAGTACCCCAGGGATTTCGGTGGAGACCCAGTACTTC; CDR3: CASSTPGISVETQYF
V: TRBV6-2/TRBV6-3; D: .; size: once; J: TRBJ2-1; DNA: TGTGCCAGTCGCTCCGGGGGCGGGAGTATTAATGAGCAGTTCTTC; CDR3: CASRSGGGSINEQFF
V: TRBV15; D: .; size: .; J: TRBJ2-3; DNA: TGTGCCACCAGCAGAGATCTACGGGGCAGCACAGATACGCAGTATTTT; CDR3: CATSRDLRGSTDTQYF
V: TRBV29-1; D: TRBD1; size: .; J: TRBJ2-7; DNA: TGCAGCGTTGAAGGTGGGGACAGGGGTCTGGCCACCTACGAGCAGTACTTC; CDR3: CSVEGGDRGLATYEQYF
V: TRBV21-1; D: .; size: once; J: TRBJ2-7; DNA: TGTGCCAGCGGTCCCCTCAAACTCTCGGGGGAGCAGTACTTC; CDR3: CASGPLKLSGEQYF